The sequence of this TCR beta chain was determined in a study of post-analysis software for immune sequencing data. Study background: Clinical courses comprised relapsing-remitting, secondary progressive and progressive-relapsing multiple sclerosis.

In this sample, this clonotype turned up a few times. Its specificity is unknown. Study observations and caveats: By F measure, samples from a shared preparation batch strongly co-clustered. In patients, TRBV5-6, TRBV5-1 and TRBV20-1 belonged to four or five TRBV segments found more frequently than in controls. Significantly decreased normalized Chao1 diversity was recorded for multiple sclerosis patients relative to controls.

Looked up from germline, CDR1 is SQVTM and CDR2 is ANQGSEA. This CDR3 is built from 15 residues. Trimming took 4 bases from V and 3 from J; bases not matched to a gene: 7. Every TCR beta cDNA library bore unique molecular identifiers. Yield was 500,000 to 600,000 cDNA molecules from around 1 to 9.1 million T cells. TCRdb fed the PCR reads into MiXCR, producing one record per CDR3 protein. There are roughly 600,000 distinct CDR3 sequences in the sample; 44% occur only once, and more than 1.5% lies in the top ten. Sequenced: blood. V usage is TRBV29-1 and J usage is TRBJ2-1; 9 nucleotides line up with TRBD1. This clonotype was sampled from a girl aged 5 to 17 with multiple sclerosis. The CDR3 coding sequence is TGCAGCGTTGCCCTCGGGACAGGGTTCTACAATGAGCAGTTCTTC. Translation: CSVALGTGFYNEQFF.